This is a list of T cell receptor beta chains from one sample in a study of blood T cell dynamics during melanoma immunotherapy. The method was immunoSEQ multiplex PCR; TCRdb's version includes in-frame clones alone and lacks a portion of them. There are 15,000 or so clones in the sample; approximately 94% occur only once, and about 0.21% lies in the top ten. This specimen was effector memory CD8+ T cells from blood, taken from a patient treated with checkpoint blockade. The receptors were gathered from a human donor with melanoma. Each CDR3 is given without its conserved first and last residue.

TRBJ2-3 | TRBV5-4 | ASSSGLAVSTDTQY
TRBJ2-7 | TRBV13 | ASSKGSQSDEQY
TRBJ2-5 | TRBV27 | ASSLADRRQETQY
TRBJ2-7 | TRBV13 | ASSPSGAGGSYEQY
TRBJ2-1 | TRBV5-5 | ASSLGSLARSNEQF
TRBJ1-1 | TRBV25-1 | ASSEGWNTEAF
TRBJ1-1 | TRBV19 | ASSRLDSLNTEAF
TRBJ2-7 | TRBV29-1 | SVGEGRVGFYEQY
TRBJ1-5 | TRBV5-6 | ASSLWEGNQPQH
TRBJ2-5 | TRBV9 | ASSPPQETQY
TRBJ2-3 | TRBV5-1 | ASSTGADTDTQY
TRBJ2-7 | TRBV23-1 | ATQWRAGGAYEQY
TRBJ2-7 | TRBV13 | ASSPGAGGAQY
TRBJ1-1 | TRBV28 | ASSRRVSAFEAF
TRBJ1-4 | TRBV7-9 | ASSLPPSNEKLF
TRBJ1-1 | TRBV19 | ASSTHDGWENPEAF
TRBJ2-3 | TRBV11-2 | ASSPSLTQY
TRBJ2-4 | TRBV11-2 | ASSSPIPPAKNIQY
TRBJ2-7 | TRBV5-6 | ASSRGGSYEQY
TRBJ2-7 | TRBV13 | ASSLTGGVTYEQY
TRBJ2-3 | TRBV7-9 | ATPRGTSGSSTDTQY
TRBJ1-1 | TRBV19 | ASSNPGQGLITEAF
TRBJ2-7 | TRBV7-6 | ASSGGTSGRAEVGQY
TRBJ1-2 | TRBV5-6 | ASRLDNPTVYGYT
TRBJ2-2 | TRBV27 | ASSLPRGGELF
TRBJ1-1 | TRBV4-1 | ASSQAWGGGTEAF
TRBJ2-1 | TRBV4-1 | ASSPQQGTSYNEQF
TRBJ2-7 | TRBV5-8 | ASSLDQGTFYEQY
TRBJ1-4 | TRBV5-1 | ASSPKVGGTLF
TRBJ2-2 | TRBV7-8 | ASIVKREGLTGELF
TRBJ2-2 | TRBV7-9 | ASSPPSGRAFGELF
TRBJ2-5 | TRBV27 | ASSLWDPGLSGEQY
TRBJ2-5 | TRBV13 | ASSPILAETQETQY
- | TRBV9 | ASSGELSSSYEQY
TRBJ2-7 | TRBV4-1 | ASSQQDEQY
TRBJ2-1 | TRBV11-2 | ASSLGPDNEQF
TRBJ2-1 | TRBV18 | ASSPPRRGYNEQF
TRBJ1-1 | TRBV27 | ASSFYGTQSTEAF
TRBJ2-7 | TRBV28 | ASSNSYEQY
TRBJ1-2 | TRBV4-1 | ASTTPGARTYGYT
TRBJ1-1 | TRBV5-5 | ASSGGAVEAF
TRBJ1-5 | TRBV19 | ASSIGGLQPQH
TRBJ1-2 | TRBV27 | ASSFLPGSYGYT
TRBJ1-3 | TRBV5-8 | ASSPNGWSSGNTIY
TRBJ1-1 | TRBV5-6 | ASSLSETVEAF
TRBJ2-7 | TRBV6-6 | ASGRAEQY
TRBJ1-4 | TRBV25-1 | ASSPRTYATNEKLF
TRBJ1-2 | TRBV5-1 | ASAGTGDGYT
TRBJ2-3 | TRBV7-9 | ASSPHRSSTDTQY
- | TRBV11-2 | ASSLIPNGGHEQY
TRBJ2-1 | TRBV2 | ASRKSYNEQF
TRBJ2-1 | TRBV7-3 | ASSLLRQGLDEQF
TRBJ2-5 | TRBV7-9 | ASSPPGQGFAETQY
TRBJ2-7 | TRBV27 | ASSPTGYYEQY